The present entry profiles one TCR beta chain with its context. Germline CDR1 reads MNHEY; CDR2 reads SVGAGI. The CDR3 contains 13 residues. V shed 4 bases and J shed 0 bases, with 7 bases lying between them. This record belongs to a study of blood T cell repertoires in COVID-19. Profiled with immunoSEQ multiplex PCR; TCRdb holds only in-frame clones, not every one. The repertoire consists of roughly 180,000 clones, with over 70% occurring once and the leading ten covering about 7%. The material sequenced was peripheral blood. The rearrangement uses TRBV6-5 and TRBJ2-7, with D unclear. The receptor's source is a woman aged 40 to 50 with COVID-19, enrolled during active disease. This chain's CDR3 is CASSSAHSYEQYF. The CDR3 nucleotides are TGTGCCAGCAGTTCCGCACACTCCTACGAGCAGTACTTC.